The next 31 T cell receptor beta chains were all read from a single sample in a study of regulatory T cells in long-lasting Graves disease. Noted time point: newly diagnosed GD, antithyroid drugs for less than 3 months. RNA extracted from PBMCs served as the sequencing template. The authors built TCR beta libraries using iRepertoire HTBI primers and Arm-PCR of CDR3 regions. TCRdb independently ran MiXCR on the multiplex PCR reads; one entry per CDR3 protein. The sample carries approximately 230,000 distinct CDR3 sequences, approximately 20% recorded once. The specimen comprised peripheral blood mononuclear cells (PBMCs), sampled at new diagnosis, from a patient treated with antithyroid drugs. Receptor source: a female donor with Graves disease.

This clonotype was detected ten times or more. The chain combines TRBV20-1 with TRBJ1-2; D uncertain. Germline loops: CDR1 DFQATT, CDR2 SNEGSKA (reference sequence). The CDR3 extends over 12 amino acids. V lost 3 bases to trimming and J lost 4 bases, with 9 bases between them. CDR3 region: CSASTLSYGYTF. For the CDR3, the DNA is TGCAGTGCTAGTACCCTTTCCTATGGCTACACCTTC.

This clonotype was counted ten times or more. The chain uses TRBV12-3 or TRBV12-4 and TRBJ2-1; 7 bases are shared with TRBD1. CDR3 size: 11 residues. Trimming cost V 4 bases and J 16 bases; bases outside gene matches: 7. CDR3 nucleotide sequence: TGTGCCAGCAGTTGGGACAGCCACCCCTTCTTC. Its protein product is CASSWDSHPFF.

Comment on this clonotype: A clone one base away is much larger, so this may be a read error. The J gene is TRBJ2-3, the V gene TRBV11-2, with no clear D. The germline V gene has CDR1 SGHAT and CDR2 FQNNGV. This CDR3 contains 15 residues. The CDR3 reads CTSSEVGYSTDTQYF. The CDR3 DNA reads as TGTACCAGCAGTGAAGTGGGATATAGCACAGATACGCAGTATTTT.

Many counts were recorded for this clonotype. This rearrangement joins TRBV5-5 to TRBJ2-1, with D hard to call. The germline V gene has CDR1 SGHKS and CDR2 YYEKEE (reference sequence). The CDR3 consists of 14 residues. The germline V and J ends were trimmed by 2 bases and 8 bases, with 14 bases remaining between them. In nucleotides, the CDR3 is TGTGCCAGCAGCTTATTAATGCGTATCGATGAGCAGTTCTTC. Amino acids: CASSLLMRIDEQFF.

This clonotype has at least ten counts. The chain carries TRBV28 and TRBJ1-2; D gene ambiguous. The CDR3 runs to 14 residues. Germline V CDR1 and CDR2: MDHEN, SYDVKM. V lost 4 bases to trimming and J lost 10 bases, with 19 bases between them. The CDR3 DNA follows: TGTGCCAGCAGTTCCCCGGACTCCCCTCGGGACTACACCTTC. Its protein product is CASSSPDSPRDYTF.

This clonotype was counted ten times or more. The rearrangement uses TRBV5-4 and TRBJ2-7; D is undetermined. Trimming pared 2 bases from V and 3 bases from J, leaving 6 bases between. Per the germline V gene, CDR1 is SGHNT and CDR2 is YYREEE (reference sequence). This CDR3 spans 12 amino acids. The CDR3 bases are TGTGCCAGCAGCTTCGACGACTACGAGCAGTACTTC. This translates into CASSFDDYEQYF.

This clonotype was recorded many times. V usage is TRBV29-1 and J usage is TRBJ2-7; D is uncertain. The germline V gene has CDR1 SQVTM and CDR2 ANQGSEA. This CDR3 has 11 amino acids. V was shortened by 7 bases and J by 0 bases, with 7 bases between the two germline ends. CDR3 residues: CSAGDSYEQYF. In DNA, the CDR3 is TGCAGCGCTGGAGACTCCTACGAGCAGTACTTC.

For this clonotype: A read error may explain this, as a much larger clone is one base away. V is TRBV18 and J is TRBJ2-4; perhaps TRBD2 as D (5 bases). Trimming took off 3 bases at V and 3 bases at J, with 9 bases between the two ends. The CDR3 totals 14 residues. Germline V gene data show CDR1 as KGHSH and CDR2 as LQKENI. The CDR3 sequence is CASSPGEVKNIQYF. The CDR3, as DNA: TGTGCCAGCTCACCGGGAGAAGTCAAAAACATTCAGTACTTC.

This clonotype was found many times. This chain joins TRBV7-6 and TRBJ2-2; 9 bases match TRBD2. The germline CDR1 and CDR2 sequences are SGHVS and FNYEAQ. The CDR3 covers 16 residues. V shed 5 bases and J 1 base; nucleotides not matched to a gene: 5. The CDR3 bases are TGTGCCAGCAGCATCCAACTAGCGGGGAACACCGGGGAGCTGTTTTTT. Protein product: CASSIQLAGNTGELFF.

This clonotype was counted many times. This chain connects TRBV6-1 to TRBJ1-1, with unresolved D. The CDR3 is 14 amino acids. CDR1 and CDR2 from the germline V gene are MNHNS and SASEGT. Trimming removed 5 bases at V and 4 bases at J, with 14 bases between. The CDR3 spells CASSIEGSGTEAFF. The CDR3 DNA is TGTGCCAGCAGTATTGAGGGTTCTGGCACTGAAGCTTTCTTT.

The genes are TRBV5-4 and TRBJ1-6; 7 nucleotides line up with TRBD1. Germline CDR1 reads SGHNT; CDR2 reads YYREEE (reference sequence). The CDR3 is made up of 15 amino acids. J lost 7 bases, V lost 0 bases, and 4 bases had no gene match. CDR3 sequence (DNA): TGTGCCAGCAGCTTGGAAGGGGGCGGGAATTCACCCCTCCACTTT. Amino acids: CASSLEGGGNSPLHF. Full variable domain (rest looked up from reference TRBV5-4 and TRBJ1-6): ETGVTQSPTHLIKTRGQQVTLRCSSQSGHNTVSWYQQALGQGPQFIFQYYREEENGRGNFPPRFSGLQFPNYSSELNVNALELDDSALYLCASSLEGGGNSPLHFGNGTRLTVT.

This clonotype was seen ten or more times. This CDR3 is CASSREWGSTYEQYF. CDR3 DNA: TGTGCCAGCAGCCGGGAGTGGGGGTCCACCTACGAGCAGTACTTC. The chain has TRBV7-2 and TRBJ2-7; maybe TRBD2 (6 bases). This CDR3 has 15 residues. The germline V gene encodes CDR1 SGHTA and CDR2 FQGNSA. V was shortened by 5 bases and J by 2 bases, with 16 bases between the two germline ends.

This clonotype was seen ten or more times. The V gene is TRBV20-1, the J gene TRBJ2-3; D not certain. With 1 base removed from V and 0 bases from J, the gap between germline ends came to 11 bases. CDR1 DFQATT and CDR2 SNEGSKA come from the germline V gene (reference sequence). The CDR3 length is 15 residues. CDR3 nucleotides: TGCAGTGCTAGAGCCCCCTATAAGAGCACAGATACGCAGTATTTT. It translates to CSARAPYKSTDTQYF.

This clonotype is medium-sized. This chain uses TRBV6-1 with TRBJ2-7; the match to TRBD1 covers 9 bases. Germline CDR1 reads MNHNS; CDR2 reads SASEGT. The CDR3 sequence is 14 residues long. V was clipped by 6 bases and J by 4 bases; unmatched bases: 7. The CDR3: CASSAGTGRYEQYF. The CDR3 coding sequence is TGTGCCAGCAGCGCCGGGACAGGGAGATACGAGCAGTACTTC.

This clonotype was seen more than once but under ten times. The genes are TRBV9 and TRBJ2-7, with TRBD2 matching over 14 bases. The germline V gene has CDR1 SGDLS and CDR2 YYNGEE. The CDR3 has 17 amino acids. The V segment lost 0 bases and the J segment 3 bases; nucleotides outside the gene matches: 5. CDR3 residues: CASSVEGTSGSFYEQYF. The DNA of the CDR3 is TGTGCCAGCAGCGTAGAGGGGACTAGCGGGAGTTTCTACGAGCAGTACTTC.

Many counts were recorded for this clonotype. The V call is TRBV7-9, the J call TRBJ1-4; D remains ambiguous. With 2 bases removed from V and 6 bases from J, the gap between germline ends came to 7 bases. CDR1 and CDR2 (germline): SEHNR, FQNEAQ (reference sequence). The CDR3 extends over 13 amino acids. The chain's CDR3 is CASSLITHEKLFF. The CDR3 DNA sequence: TGTGCCAGCAGCTTAATAACCCATGAAAAACTGTTTTTT. Complete variable domain (other parts from reference TRBV7-9 and TRBJ1-4): DTGVSQNPRHKITKRGQNVTFRCDPISEHNRLYWYRQTLGQGPEFLTYFQNEAQLEKSRLLSDRFSAERPKGSFSTLEIQRTEQGDSAMYLCASSLITHEKLFFGSGTQLSVL.

This clonotype has ten or more counts. The V and J genes are TRBV24-1 and TRBJ2-2, with 9 positions matching TRBD1. The V and J ends lost 4 bases and 5 bases, in that order; junction bases with no gene match: 4. This CDR3 region has 15 residues. Germline lookup yields CDR1 KGHDR and CDR2 SFDVKD. The DNA of the CDR3 is TGTGCCACCAGTGACCCGGGACAGGGTACCGGGGAGCTGTTTTTT. Amino acid sequence: CATSDPGQGTGELFF.

The chain employs TRBV10-3 and TRBJ1-6, with D perhaps matching TRBD1 (6 bases). This CDR3 region has 15 residues. CDR1 is ENHRY, CDR2 SYGVKD, per germline. The ends were cut back, 8 bases at V and 5 bases at J, with 16 bases in the middle. CDR3: CAIRSDRPNNSPLHF. The CDR3 DNA reads TGTGCCATCCGGAGCGACAGGCCCAATAATTCACCCCTCCACTTT.

The chain's CDR3 is CASSSQTLRGEKLFF. In DNA form, the CDR3 reads TGTGCCAGCAGTTCCCAGACTCTTCGAGGTGAAAAACTGTTTTTT. The V call is TRBV12-3 or TRBV12-4, the J call TRBJ1-4; D is uncertain. CDR3 length equals 15 residues. V dropped 4 bases and J dropped 7 bases, with 16 bases sitting between them.

This clonotype was recorded at least ten times. The rearrangement joins TRBV10-3 to TRBJ2-1; 15 nucleotides agree with TRBD2. The germline gives CDR1 ENHRY, CDR2 SYGVKD. The CDR3 length is 13 residues. V lost 11 bases, J lost 9 bases, and 5 bases stayed unmatched. DNA for the CDR3: TGTGCCGTGGGACTAGCGGGAGGTGGTGAGCAGTTCTTC. This translates into CAVGLAGGGEQFF.

The sample holds many counts of this clonotype. The J gene is TRBJ2-5, the V gene TRBV11-3; 12 bases agree with TRBD2. This CDR3 comprises 17 residues. Germline V gene data show CDR1 as SGHNT and CDR2 as YENEEA. V dropped 1 base and J dropped 5; count of bases not matched to a gene: 8. Written as DNA, the CDR3 is TGTGCCAGCAGCTTAGCCCGACTAGCGGGAGATTCGGAGACCCAGTACTTC. Its translation is CASSLARLAGDSETQYF.

This clonotype was observed a few times. Germline is not matched at one junction end, which may reflect a read error. The chain has TRBV19 and TRBJ1-2; unclear D gene. This CDR3 is built from 10 residues. The germline V gene encodes CDR1 LNHDA and CDR2 SQIVND (reference sequence). Here the CDR3 DNA reads TGTGACAGTAGCAACTATGGCTACACCTTC. Translating it yields CDSSNYGYTF.

At least ten counts were recorded for this clonotype. The gene calls are TRBV12-3 or TRBV12-4 and TRBJ2-7; D is possibly TRBD2 (5 bases). V was shortened by 3 bases and J by 5 bases, with 5 bases between the two germline ends. The CDR3 totals 11 residues. This CDR3 reads CASSFGDEQYF. CDR3 sequence (DNA): TGTGCCAGCAGTTTCGGGGACGAGCAGTACTTC.

The genes are TRBV6-5 and TRBJ2-5; possible D gene TRBD2, 6 bases. CDR3 size: 15 residues. CDR1 is MNHEY, CDR2 SVGAGI, per germline. The V and J ends lost 1 base and 5 bases respectively, with 14 bases between them. CDR3 protein: CASSYLLGGGETQYF. DNA for the CDR3: TGTGCCAGCAGTTACTTGCTCGGAGGAGGGGAGACCCAGTACTTC.

This clonotype was observed at least ten times. The chain links TRBV12-3 or TRBV12-4 to TRBJ1-5; maybe TRBD1 (6 bases). This CDR3 has 14 amino acids. V was shortened by 8 bases and J by 5 bases, with 16 bases between the two germline ends. The CDR3 DNA reads TGTGCCAGCCGACAACGGGGGGGCGATCAGCCCCAGCATTTT. It encodes CASRQRGGDQPQHF.

Notes on this clonotype: A much larger clone sits a single nucleotide away, making a read error possible. The genes are TRBV7-2 and TRBJ2-7; either TRBD1 or TRBD2 may supply D (7 bases each). Germline CDR1 reads SGHTA; CDR2 reads FQGNSA. The V and J ends lost 4 bases and 2 bases respectively, with 12 bases between them. This CDR3 is built from 14 residues. The CDR3 DNA sequence: TGTGCCAGCAGCTCCCAGGGGGGGGCCTACGAGCAGTACTTC. Its protein product is CASSSQGGAYEQYF.

The sample holds many counts of this clonotype. The chain links TRBV30 to TRBJ2-1, with 14 bases identical to TRBD2. The CDR3 totals 14 residues. V dropped 3 bases and J dropped 7; count of bases not matched to a gene: 2. CDR1 and CDR2 (germline): GTSNPN, SVGIG (reference sequence). The CDR3 loop reads CAWRGLAGVNEQFF. CDR3 nucleotides: TGTGCCTGGAGGGGACTAGCGGGAGTTAATGAGCAGTTCTTC.

Concerning this clonotype itself: An end of the junction differs from the germline gene, which may be a read error. This chain links TRBV11-3 with TRBJ2-7; D call uncertain. There are 11 residues in the CDR3. Germline V gene lookup returns CDR1 SGHNT and CDR2 YENEEA. CDR3 sequence: CASSRYYDQYF. The CDR3 DNA sequence: TGTGCCAGCAGTCGATACTACGATCAGTACTTC.

This clonotype was recorded a few times. Since a much larger clone is just one base distant, this may be a read error. No conserved phenylalanine or tryptophan ends this CDR3, so it is likely a read error. J is TRBJ1-5 and V is TRBV6-2 or TRBV6-3; D not resolved. The germline gives CDR1 MNHEY, CDR2 SVGEGT. V gave up 2 bases and J gave up 3 bases, with 8 bases separating them. This CDR3 has 14 amino acids. The CDR3 DNA follows: TGTGCCAGCAGTTACCCTGGTTCCAATCAGCCCCAGCATTCT. Translation: CASSYPGSNQPQHS.

Remarks on this clonotype: It differs at one base from a far larger clone, so likely a read error. The chain employs TRBV6-8 and TRBJ1-1, with 7 bases fitting TRBD1. J gave up 0 bases and V 4 bases, and 11 bases lay outside the gene matches. There are 17 residues in the CDR3. CDR1 and CDR2 (germline): MNHGY, SAAAGT. In nucleotides, the CDR3 is TGTGCCAGCAGTTGCTCAGGACAGGAGATTATGAACACTGAAGCTTTCTTT. This codes for CASSCSGQEIMNTEAFF.

Many counts were recorded for this clonotype. This sequence joins TRBV28 and TRBJ1-3; D perhaps matches TRBD1 (6 bases). Trimming took off 5 bases at V and 0 bases at J, with 17 bases between the two ends. Germline V lookup: CDR1 MDHEN, CDR2 SYDVKM. The CDR3 sequence is 17 residues long. The CDR3 spells CASSTQDSRSSGNTIYF. CDR3 sequence (DNA): TGTGCCAGCAGTACCCAGGACAGCCGGTCCTCTGGAAACACCATATATTTT. Drawing the rest from reference TRBV28 and TRBJ1-3, the complete variable domain is DVKVTQSSRYLVKRTGEKVFLECVQDMDHENMFWYRQDPGLGLRLIYFSYDVKMKEKGDIPEGYSVSREKKERFSLILESASTNQTSMYLCASSTQDSRSSGNTIYFGEGSWLTVV.